Listed here are 27 T cell receptor beta chains from one sample, sequenced in a study of identical twins (dated by TCRdb to the mid-2010s). Library creation used 5' RACE. The instrument given in TCRdb is Illumina HiSeq 2000. The public reads were quality trimmed at Q25 with fastp and then assembled into clones with MiXCR by TCRdb, keeping productive beta chains. Every distinct CDR3 protein forms one entry, paired with its most common genes and DNA. The sample has about 460,000 distinct CDR3 sequences on record, 14% of them singletons. The ten largest clones represent approximately 0.52% of the sample. This sample was shared with a second study, whose subject was yellow fever vaccine responses in identical twins.

Sequenced sample: CD4+ T cells sorted from blood. These receptor sequences come from a woman aged 18-35 years in good health.

This chain connects TRBV20-1 to TRBJ1-2, with a possible D match to TRBD1 (6 bases). CDR1 is DFQATT and CDR2 is SNEGSKA in the germline V gene (reference sequence). Trimming shortened V by 0 bases and J by 4 bases, and 12 bases separated the two germline ends. This CDR3 is 14 amino acids long. CDR3 loop: CSARDGQRVYGYTF. DNA of the CDR3: TGCAGTGCTAGAGATGGACAGCGAGTCTATGGCTACACCTTC.

This clonotype has a handful of counts. The rearrangement uses TRBV10-3 and TRBJ2-7; 7 nucleotides line up with TRBD1. The germline CDR1 and CDR2 sequences are ENHRY and SYGVKD. V lost 5 bases to trimming and J lost 3 bases; unmatched junction nucleotides: 1. The CDR3 length is 12 residues. The CDR3 here is CAISWDSYEQYF. In DNA form, the CDR3 reads TGTGCCATCAGTTGGGACAGCTACGAGCAGTACTTC.

In its sample, this clonotype was seen a few times. The chain has TRBV7-8 and TRBJ2-7, with D possibly matching TRBD2 (5 bases). Trimming shortened V by 3 bases and J by 5 bases, and 14 bases separated the two germline ends. The CDR3 sequence is 14 residues long. Germline loops: CDR1 SGHVS, CDR2 FQNEAQ. The CDR3 reads CASSFRDSQNEQYF. In DNA, the CDR3 is TGTGCCAGCAGCTTTCGGGATAGCCAAAACGAGCAGTACTTC.

The chain couples TRBV6-1 to TRBJ2-7, with 13 nucleotides matching TRBD2. The CDR3 is 15 amino acids. Germline assignment: CDR1 MNHNS and CDR2 SASEGT. V dropped 6 bases and J dropped 4; count of bases not matched to a gene: 6. In nucleotides, the CDR3 is TGTGCCAGCAGCGATGGGACTAGCGGGGCGTACGAGCAGTACTTC. Translating gives CASSDGTSGAYEQYF.

This chain uses TRBV20-1 with TRBJ2-7; TRBD2 aligns across 9 bases. V dropped 4 bases and J dropped 0; count of bases not matched to a gene: 4. Germline CDR1 reads DFQATT; CDR2 reads SNEGSKA (reference sequence). CDR3 length equals 14 residues. For the CDR3, the DNA is TGCAGTGCTACTCTTAGCGGGAGCTCCTACGAGCAGTACTTC. It yields the protein CSATLSGSSYEQYF.

This clonotype was counted between two and nine times. The chain is built from TRBV20-1 and TRBJ2-1, with 11 nucleotides matching TRBD2. CDR3 size: 15 residues. In germline, CDR1 is DFQATT, CDR2 SNEGSKA (reference sequence). Trimming at V came to 1 base and at J to 3 bases, leaving 2 bases not matched to a gene. CDR3: CSARGLAGLYNEQFF. For the CDR3, the DNA is TGCAGTGCTAGAGGACTAGCGGGGCTCTACAATGAGCAGTTCTTC.

The V and J genes are TRBV5-1 and TRBJ2-7; TRBD1 agrees at 8 bases. The CDR3 is 15 residues long. J lost 2 bases, V lost 2 bases, and 6 bases had no gene match. Germline lookup yields CDR1 SGHRS and CDR2 YFSETQ. CDR3 region: CASSFVTDRAYEQYF. CDR3 DNA sequence: TGCGCCAGCAGCTTCGTGACGGACAGGGCCTACGAGCAGTACTTC.

This clonotype was recorded at least ten times. The chain joins TRBV5-6 to TRBJ2-5; perhaps D is TRBD1 or TRBD2 (5 bases each). Trimming took off 1 base at V and 5 bases at J, with 12 bases between the two ends. This CDR3 has 14 amino acids. Germline-derived CDR1 and CDR2 are SGHDT and YYEEEE. For the CDR3, the DNA is TGTGCCAGCAGCTTGAAAGGGACGGGGGAGACCCAGTACTTC. Protein sequence: CASSLKGTGETQYF.

At least ten counts were recorded for this clonotype. The chain links TRBV12-3 or TRBV12-4 to TRBJ2-1; TRBD2 matches at 14 bases. J gave up 9 bases and V 6 bases, and 10 bases lay outside the gene matches. CDR3 length: 16 residues. The CDR3 protein is CASRTGTSGSGGEQFF. The CDR3 region has the DNA TGTGCCAGCAGAACTGGGACTAGCGGGAGCGGTGGTGAGCAGTTCTTC.

This CDR3 is CASSFRGGRGDYEQYF. The CDR3 DNA is TGTGCCAGCAGTTTTCGCGGTGGGCGGGGGGACTACGAGCAGTACTTC. The chain employs TRBV12-3 or TRBV12-4 and TRBJ2-7; 8 bases agree with TRBD2. Trimming took 3 bases from V and 3 from J; bases not matched to a gene: 10. CDR3 length: 16 residues.

This clonotype has a handful of counts. The chain links TRBV5-1 to TRBJ2-3; weak D call: TRBD2 (6 bases). This CDR3 is 16 amino acids long. Trimming pared 1 base from V and 0 bases from J, leaving 12 bases between. CDR1 and CDR2 (germline): SGHRS, YFSETQ. CDR3 residues: CASSLQAGTSTDTQYF. CDR3 DNA sequence: TGCGCCAGCAGCTTGCAGGCGGGGACTAGCACAGATACGCAGTATTTT.

This clonotype has only a few counts. In DNA form, the CDR3 reads TGCAGCGTTGACAAGTCGAACACCGGGGAGCTGTTTTTT. The encoded protein is CSVDKSNTGELFF. The chain couples TRBV29-1 to TRBJ2-2; D gene uncertain. Looked up from germline, CDR1 is SQVTM and CDR2 is ANQGSEA. The CDR3 runs 13 residues. Trimming stripped 3 bases from V and 0 bases from J, with 5 bases between.

The chain uses TRBV6-1 and TRBJ2-7; D perhaps matches TRBD1 (5 bases). The CDR3 is 13 amino acids. Germline CDR1 reads MNHNS; CDR2 reads SASEGT. Trimming removed 4 bases at V and 2 bases at J, with 9 bases between. Here the CDR3 DNA reads TGTGCCAGCAGTGCAGGGTACCCCTACGAGCAGTACTTC. As protein: CASSAGYPYEQYF.

There are many counts of this clonotype. The J gene is TRBJ2-1, the V gene TRBV10-3; a weak D match, TRBD2 (5 bases). V was shortened by 3 bases and J by 8 bases, with 8 bases between the two germline ends. The CDR3 consists of 12 residues. From germline, CDR1 is ENHRY and CDR2 SYGVKD. Written as DNA, the CDR3 is TGTGCCATCAGTGATAAGAGGGATGAGCAGTTCTTC. This encodes CAISDKRDEQFF.

The rearrangement joins TRBV2 to TRBJ2-7, with a tentative D call TRBD2 (7 bases). This CDR3 contains 16 residues. V gave up 6 bases and J gave up 6 bases, with 24 bases separating them. The V gene's germline CDR1 is SNHLY and CDR2 FYNNEI. As DNA, the CDR3 is TGTGCCAGCAGAGTACAAGGGGGGGTTCTTATGATCGAGCAGTACTTC. Translating gives CASRVQGGVLMIEQYF.

This clonotype was counted many times. The V and J genes are TRBV6-1 and TRBJ2-5; tentative D call: TRBD1 (5 bases). Germline CDR1 MNHNS, CDR2 SASEGT. CDR3 length: 15 residues. V was shortened by 5 bases and J by 5 bases, with 18 bases between the two germline ends. CDR3 sequence (DNA): TGTGCCAGCAGTCCGGACACCCTCAGCAGGGAGACCCAGTACTTC. Translating it yields CASSPDTLSRETQYF.

This clonotype showed up just a few times. This chain uses TRBV6-1 with TRBJ2-2; D gene unclear. The CDR3 length is 14 residues. CDR1 and CDR2 from the germline V gene are MNHNS and SASEGT. With 10 bases removed from V and 0 bases from J, the gap between germline ends came to 12 bases. CDR3 loop: CATCLHTNTGELFF. The CDR3 coding sequence is TGTGCCACCTGCTTACACACGAACACCGGGGAGCTGTTTTTT.

The gene calls are TRBV2 and TRBJ1-3; D gene ambiguous. V was shortened by 4 bases and J by 0 bases, with 13 bases between the two germline ends. The germline gives CDR1 SNHLY, CDR2 FYNNEI. The CDR3 spans 16 residues. The CDR3 nucleotides are TGTGCCAGCAGTGCATTTGCACTGTTCTCTGGAAACACCATATATTTT. Amino acids: CASSAFALFSGNTIYF.

This chain links TRBV3-1 with TRBJ1-2; D call uncertain. The germline V gene has CDR1 LGHDT and CDR2 YNNKEL (reference sequence). The CDR3 has 12 residues. V gave up 5 bases and J gave up 5 bases, with 9 bases separating them. The CDR3 reads CASSSSSYGYTF. The CDR3 DNA reads as TGTGCCAGCAGCTCCAGTTCTTATGGCTACACCTTC.

This clonotype was picked up a small number of times. The genes are TRBV4-1 and TRBJ2-7, with 7 bases matching TRBD2. The CDR3 sequence is 15 residues long. The J segment lost 4 bases and the V segment lost 1 base, leaving 7 bases of the junction unmatched. CDR1 and CDR2 from the germline V gene are MGHRA and YSYEKL. CDR3 protein: CASSQVGTGGYEQYF. The DNA for the CDR3 is TGCGCCAGCAGCCAAGTCGGAACGGGAGGTTACGAGCAGTACTTC.

This clonotype was seen ten or more times. This chain uses TRBV27 with TRBJ1-4; no reliable D call. Germline-derived CDR1 and CDR2 are MNHEY and SMNVEV (reference sequence). This CDR3 is built from 15 residues. Trimming removed 4 bases from V and 8 bases from J, with 17 bases in between. DNA of the CDR3: TGTGCCAGCAGTTCTAAGGATCGAGCAGCAGAAAAACTGTTTTTT. Translated, it gives CASSSKDRAAEKLFF.

This clonotype was counted a few times. The rearrangement uses TRBV29-1 and TRBJ1-2; 7 positions match TRBD1. This CDR3 is 12 amino acids long. Germline lookup yields CDR1 SQVTM and CDR2 ANQGSEA. The V segment lost 5 bases and the J segment 3 bases; nucleotides outside the gene matches: 3. The CDR3 DNA sequence: TGCAGCGTTTTGCAGGGGGACTATGGCTACACCTTC. Protein: CSVLQGDYGYTF.

The chain couples TRBV12-3 or TRBV12-4 to TRBJ2-2; TRBD2 aligns across 8 bases. V was pared by 5 bases and J by 6 bases, with 5 bases of the junction left unmatched. CDR3 length: 14 amino acids. CDR3 residues: CASSPGTSAGELFF. DNA for the CDR3: TGTGCCAGCAGTCCGGGGACTAGTGCCGGGGAGCTGTTTTTT.

There are a few counts of this clonotype. V usage is TRBV6-1 and J usage is TRBJ2-1; the D gene could be TRBD1 or TRBD2 (5 bases each). This CDR3 has 14 residues. CDR1 and CDR2 from the germline V gene are MNHNS and SASEGT. Trimming pared 10 bases from V and 3 bases from J, leaving 16 bases between. In DNA form, the CDR3 reads TGTGCCACAGGCAGGGACCCCATCTACAATGAGCAGTTCTTC. It encodes CATGRDPIYNEQFF.

The sample holds many counts of this clonotype. This rearrangement joins TRBV24-1 to TRBJ2-5, with 8 bases that match TRBD1. CDR1 is KGHDR, CDR2 SFDVKD, per germline. V shed 4 bases and J 5 bases; nucleotides not matched to a gene: 5. The CDR3 length is 14 residues. This chain's CDR3 is CATSESTGVETQYF. The CDR3 DNA is TGTGCCACCAGTGAATCGACAGGGGTCGAGACCCAGTACTTC.

This clonotype has just one count. This chain uses TRBV2 with TRBJ1-6, with D uncertain. V lost 4 bases and J lost 7, with 11 bases in between. Germline-derived CDR1 and CDR2 are SNHLY and FYNNEI. The CDR3 totals 14 residues. The CDR3 sequence is CASSVSEKNSPLHF. The CDR3 bases are TGTGCCAGCAGTGTATCAGAGAAAAATTCACCCCTCCACTTT.

The chain joins TRBV20-1 to TRBJ2-7; the D is unclear. CDR1 is DFQATT, CDR2 SNEGSKA, per germline (reference sequence). This CDR3 region has 13 residues. Trimming shortened V by 0 bases and J by 3 bases, and 9 bases separated the two germline ends. The CDR3 DNA follows: TGCAGTGCTAGAGAGACCCTAGGCTACGAGCAGTACTTC. Translating it yields CSARETLGYEQYF.